Listed below are T cell receptor beta chains from one sample, sequenced in a study of long-term antiretroviral therapy in people with HIV. Sequencing was performed with immunoSEQ multiplex PCR; in TCRdb, only in-frame clones are kept and a portion is missing. The profile covers tens of thousands of clones, with approximately 80% appearing a single time and roughly 7.1% taken by the ten largest. The sample consisted of unsorted PBMCs, taken 2 years after starting antiretroviral therapy. These receptors all stem from a woman aged 50 to 60 with HIV. The CDR3 runs from the conserved cysteine through the conserved F or W. A D gene is named only where the DNA matches it firmly. Clone size is not always given. Where it is, it says once, few, many or a class for expanded clones.

CDR3aa	CDR3nt	d_gene	abundance	v_gene	j_gene
CASTYYRGELFF	TGTGCCAGCACCTACTATAGGGGGGAGCTGTTTTTT	.	.	TRBV7-6	TRBJ2-2
CASSAYRGNNSPLHF	TGTGCCAGCAGTGCCTACAGGGGAAATAATTCACCCCTCCACTTT	TRBD1	.	TRBV6-1	TRBJ1-6
CASSVGTGGGETQYF	TGTGCCAGCAGCGTAGGGACAGGGGGGGGAGAGACCCAGTACTTC	TRBD1	.	TRBV7-8	TRBJ2-5
CAWSSGGRFPDEQYF	TGTGCCTGGAGCAGTGGAGGGAGATTTCCCGACGAGCAGTACTTC	.	.	TRBV30	TRBJ2-7
CASSRTGDLNTEAFF	TGCGCCAGCAGCCGAACAGGGGACTTGAACACTGAAGCTTTCTTT	TRBD1	.	TRBV5-1	TRBJ1-1
CASSIVPGRLGYTF	TGTGCCAGCAGCATAGTGCCCGGGAGATTAGGCTACACCTTC	.	.	TRBV21-1	TRBJ1-2
CASSLEDPVYGYTF	TGTGCCAGCAGCTTAGAAGACCCAGTCTATGGCTACACCTTC	.	.	TRBV7-9	TRBJ1-2
CASSPGTETANYGYTF	TGTGCCAGTAGTCCCGGGACAGAGACTGCTAACTATGGCTACACCTTC	TRBD1	.	TRBV19	TRBJ1-2
CSVATYEQYF	TGCAGCGTTGCAACCTACGAGCAGTACTTC	.	once	TRBV29-1	TRBJ2-7
CSVGQGPSYEQYF	TGCAGCGTCGGACAGGGACCGTCCTACGAGCAGTACTTC	TRBD1	.	TRBV29-1	TRBJ2-7
CASTITPGSDQPQHF	TGTGCCAGCACTATAACTCCAGGGTCCGATCAGCCCCAGCATTTT	.	.	TRBV6-8	TRBJ1-5
CAISDPEGILYTDTQYF	TGTGCCATCAGTGACCCCGAGGGGATCCTTTACACAGATACGCAGTATTTT	.	.	TRBV10-3	TRBJ2-3
CAWSVKGGQGNQPQHF	TGTGCCTGGAGTGTAAAGGGGGGACAGGGGAATCAGCCCCAGCATTTT	TRBD1	.	TRBV30	TRBJ1-5
CASSENVPGNTIYF	TGTGCCAGCAGTGAAAATGTACCTGGAAACACCATATATTTT	.	.	TRBV6-1	TRBJ1-3
CAWSVPYDENNEQFF	TGTGCCTGGAGTGTACCATACGACGAGAACAATGAGCAGTTCTTC	.	.	TRBV30	TRBJ2-1
CASSAASGTSGHNEQFF	TGTGCCAGCAGCGCAGCCTCCGGGACTAGCGGCCACAATGAGCAGTTCTTC	TRBD2	.	TRBV9	TRBJ2-1
CASSFGLGNTEAFF	TGTGCCAGCAGTTTTGGGCTGGGGAACACTGAAGCTTTCTTT	.	.	TRBV27	TRBJ1-1
CASRAGEVGQETQYF	TGTGCCAGCCGGGCGGGTGAAGTAGGCCAAGAGACCCAGTACTTC	.	.	TRBV2	TRBJ2-5
CASSQVPPLSTEAFF	TGCGCCAGCAGCCAAGTACCCCCGTTGAGCACTGAAGCTTTCTTT	.	.	TRBV4-1	TRBJ1-1
CASSEYDRGRRAFF	TGTGCCAGTAGTGAATATGACAGGGGTCGACGGGCTTTCTTT	TRBD1	.	TRBV19	TRBJ1-1
CASSAVVEGSDGYTF	TGTGCCAGCAGTGCGGTGGTTGAGGGCTCCGATGGCTACACCTTC	.	.	TRBV6-1	TRBJ1-2
CASSQDRLAGGPHYEQYF	TGCGCCAGCAGCCAAGATCGGCTAGCGGGGGGACCCCACTACGAGCAGTACTTC	TRBD2	.	TRBV4-1	TRBJ2-7
CSVEVPRQGLNTIYF	TGCAGCGTTGAAGTCCCCAGACAGGGACTAAACACCATATATTTT	TRBD1	.	TRBV29-1	TRBJ1-3
CASSNLRRTVLDYTF	TGTGCCAGCAGCAACCTTCGACGGACCGTCTTGGACTACACCTTC	.	.	TRBV6-5	TRBJ1-2
CASRPDRGRGQPQHF	TGTGCCAGCAGACCCGACAGGGGGCGCGGTCAGCCCCAGCATTTT	TRBD1	.	TRBV6-5	TRBJ1-5
CASSLEPSGGWETQYF	TGCGCCAGCAGCTTGGAGCCTAGCGGGGGGTGGGAGACCCAGTACTTC	TRBD2	few	TRBV5-1	TRBJ2-5
CASSYSPVHSGNTIYF	TGTGCCAGCAGTTACTCTCCAGTCCACTCTGGAAACACCATATATTTT	.	.	TRBV6-5	TRBJ1-3
CAISESYTNYGYTF	TGTGCCATCAGTGAGTCGTACACGAACTATGGCTACACCTTC	.	.	TRBV10-3	TRBJ1-2
CASKTMAGRLNQPQHF	TGTGCCAGCAAAACGATGGCCGGGCGGTTAAATCAGCCCCAGCATTTT	.	.	TRBV28	TRBJ1-5
CASSNKGQTNTGELFF	TGTGCCAGTAGCAATAAAGGACAGACGAACACCGGGGAGCTGTTTTTT	.	.	TRBV19	TRBJ2-2
CASSPLRSGQRSEAFF	TGTGCCAGTAGTCCCCTAAGGTCCGGACAGCGGTCTGAAGCTTTCTTT	.	.	TRBV19	TRBJ1-1
CASSRIAGAQETQYF	TGTGCCAGCAGCCGAATCGCGGGAGCGCAAGAGACCCAGTACTTC	TRBD2	once	TRBV7-7	TRBJ2-5
CASSQRQGRGTDTQYF	TGCGCCAGCAGCCAACGACAGGGTCGGGGCACAGATACGCAGTATTTT	TRBD1	.	TRBV4-1	TRBJ2-3
CASSFGPSAINQPQHF	TGTGCCAGCAGCTTTGGGCCCTCCGCAATCAATCAGCCCCAGCATTTT	.	once	TRBV5-5	TRBJ1-5
CASSDRDRLRNQPQHF	TGTGCCAGTAGTGACCGGGACAGGCTCCGCAATCAGCCCCAGCATTTT	TRBD1	few	TRBV19	TRBJ1-5
CASSPYTGGQETQYF	TGTGCCAGCAGCCCCTACACCGGGGGCCAAGAGACCCAGTACTTC	.	.	TRBV7-2	TRBJ2-5
CSAQLWDTQYF	TGCAGTGCTCAGCTGTGGGATACGCAGTATTTT	.	.	TRBV20-1	TRBJ2-3
CASSISPGNTIYF	TGTGCCAGCAGCATCAGCCCCGGAAACACCATATATTTT	.	.	TRBV11-3	TRBJ1-3
CASSYGSWETQYF	TGTGCCAGCAGTTACGGATCCTGGGAGACCCAGTACTTC	.	.	TRBV6-5	TRBJ2-5
CAWTLTAGELFF	TGTGCCTGGACACTAACAGCCGGGGAGCTGTTTTTT	.	.	TRBV30	TRBJ2-2